The 12 T cell receptor beta chains in this list originate from one sample, sequenced in a study of cytomegalovirus exposure and HLA in healthy donors. The primer mix had 60 Vbeta and 13 Jbeta primers. Method: immunoSEQ multiplex PCR; TCRdb's copy keeps in-frame clones and lacks some. The sample lists 100,000 to 150,000 clones, 80% to 90% occurring once. Source material: PBMCs. These receptors all come from a woman in her 30s in good health and CMV-seronegative.

The chain has TRBV6-1 and TRBJ1-5; 9 nucleotides agree with TRBD1. V trimming: 1 base; J trimming: 6 bases; junction bases outside the gene matches: 4. The germline V gene encodes CDR1 MNHNS and CDR2 SASEGT. The length of the CDR3 is 15 residues. The CDR3 region has the DNA TGTGCCAGCAGTGAAGGGACAGGGGTAAGTCAGCCCCAGCATTTT. Protein product: CASSEGTGVSQPQHF.

The chain has TRBV5-4 and TRBJ1-1, with D perhaps matching TRBD1 (6 bases). The CDR3 runs to 15 residues. The germline gives CDR1 SGHNT, CDR2 YYREEE (reference sequence). Trimming stripped 4 bases from V and 0 bases from J, with 13 bases between. The CDR3, as DNA: TGTGCCAGCAGCCAACCGACAGGAATGAACACTGAAGCTTTCTTT. It translates to CASSQPTGMNTEAFF. The full variable domain, with the rest looked up from reference TRBV5-4 and TRBJ1-1, is ETGVTQSPTHLIKTRGQQVTLRCSSQSGHNTVSWYQQALGQGPQFIFQYYREEENGRGNFPPRFSGLQFPNYSSELNVNALELDDSALYLCASSQPTGMNTEAFFGQGTRLTVV.

The chain joins TRBV7-2 to TRBJ2-7; 10 nucleotides align to TRBD1. The CDR3 totals 16 residues. The germline V gene has CDR1 SGHTA and CDR2 FQGNSA. With V trimmed by 5 bases and J by 2 bases, 9 bases remained unmatched. The CDR3 region is CASSPGSGQGTYEQYF. The CDR3 coding sequence is TGTGCCAGCAGCCCAGGGTCGGGACAGGGGACCTACGAGCAGTACTTC.

The chain has TRBV19 and TRBJ2-1; maybe TRBD1 (5 bases). This CDR3 region has 15 residues. The germline CDR1 and CDR2 sequences are LNHDA and SQIVND (reference sequence). V shed 2 bases and J shed 0 bases, with 8 bases lying between them. The CDR3 region is CASSIQGSSYNEQFF. CDR3 DNA sequence: TGTGCCAGTAGTATACAGGGTAGCTCCTACAATGAGCAGTTCTTC.

In this sample, this clone turned up a few times. This chain joins TRBV7-2 and TRBJ2-2, with a weak D call TRBD1 (5 bases). CDR1 is SGHTA and CDR2 is FQGNSA in the germline V gene. V gave up 7 bases and J gave up 1 base, with 10 bases separating them. The CDR3 loop spans 14 amino acids. CDR3 nucleotide sequence: TGTGCCAGCACCCCCGACAGGAACACCGGGGAGCTGTTTTTT. Encoded protein: CASTPDRNTGELFF.

V gene TRBV19 combines with J gene TRBJ1-2; 12 nucleotides line up with TRBD1. V shed 4 bases and J 10 bases; nucleotides not matched to a gene: 19. From germline, CDR1 is LNHDA and CDR2 SQIVND (reference sequence). This CDR3 comprises 18 residues. The CDR3 DNA reads TGTGCCAGTAGTACTTCCACCGGGACAGGGGGCGTAATGCTGGTCTACACCTTC. This encodes CASSTSTGTGGVMLVYTF.

This chain joins TRBV5-8 and TRBJ2-3; no definite D call. There are 12 residues in the CDR3. Trimming removed 6 bases at V and 2 bases at J, with 7 bases between. From germline, CDR1 is SGHTS and CDR2 YDEGEE. Here the CDR3 DNA reads TGTGCCAGCACCGCGTTCACAGATACGCAGTATTTT. Protein: CASTAFTDTQYF.

The chain links TRBV11-1 to TRBJ2-7; D is possibly TRBD2 (6 bases). The germline V gene encodes CDR1 SGHAT and CDR2 FQDESV (reference sequence). With 3 bases removed from V and 0 bases from J, the gap between germline ends came to 12 bases. The CDR3 extends over 15 amino acids. The CDR3 reads CASSFGDSDSYEQYF. CDR3 DNA: TGTGCCAGCAGCTTCGGGGACTCCGACTCCTACGAGCAGTACTTC.

The V call is TRBV19, the J call TRBJ1-4, with D maybe TRBD1 (5 bases). The length of the CDR3 is 13 residues. Germline loops: CDR1 LNHDA, CDR2 SQIVND (reference sequence). Trimming shortened V by 8 bases and J by 4 bases, and 11 bases separated the two germline ends. The DNA for the CDR3 is TGTGCCAGTCTTGAGACAGATAATGAAAAACTGTTTTTT. Translated, it gives CASLETDNEKLFF.

V gene TRBV18 combines with J gene TRBJ1-5; D is ambiguous. This CDR3 comprises 13 residues. Germline V gene data show CDR1 as KGHSH and CDR2 as LQKENI. V gave up 1 base and J gave up 5 bases, with 6 bases separating them. The CDR3 loop is CASSPRTDQPQHF. The CDR3 nucleotides are TGTGCCAGCTCACCACGTACGGATCAGCCCCAGCATTTT.

The chain has TRBV19 and TRBJ2-5; tentatively, D is TRBD1 (6 bases). The length of the CDR3 is 15 residues. The germline CDR1 and CDR2 sequences are LNHDA and SQIVND (reference sequence). Trimming cost V 4 bases and J 5 bases, with 17 bases left between them. The CDR3 DNA follows: TGTGCCAGTAGTACGGCAGGGACATCGGTGGAGACCCAGTACTTC. Amino acids: CASSTAGTSVETQYF. The whole variable domain, filled in from reference TRBV19 and TRBJ2-5, reads DGGITQSPKYLFRKEGQNVTLSCEQNLNHDAMYWYRQDPGQGLRLIYYSQIVNDFQKGDIAEGYSVSREKKESFPLTVTSAQKNPTAFYLCASSTAGTSVETQYFGPGTRLLVL.

CDR3 protein: CSVEEYHTEAFF. DNA for the CDR3: TGCAGCGTTGAAGAGTATCACACTGAAGCTTTCTTT. The V and J genes are TRBV29-1 and TRBJ1-1; no definite D call. Germline V gene data show CDR1 as SQVTM and CDR2 as ANQGSEA. The CDR3 loop spans 12 amino acids. V lost 0 bases, J lost 3 bases, and 5 bases lay in between.